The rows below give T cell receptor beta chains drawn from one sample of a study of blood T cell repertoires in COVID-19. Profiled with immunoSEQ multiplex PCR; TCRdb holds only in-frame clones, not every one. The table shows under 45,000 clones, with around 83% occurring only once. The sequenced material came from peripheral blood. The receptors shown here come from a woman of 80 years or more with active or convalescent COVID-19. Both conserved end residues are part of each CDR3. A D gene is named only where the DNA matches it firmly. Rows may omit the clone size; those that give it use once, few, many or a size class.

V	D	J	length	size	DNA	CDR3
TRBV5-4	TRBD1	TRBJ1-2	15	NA	TGTGCCAGCAGCTCCTGGGGACAGGGGAACTATGGCTACACCTTC	CASSSWGQGNYGYTF
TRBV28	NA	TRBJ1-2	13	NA	TGTGCCAGCAGTACCGGGACTAACTATGGCTACACCTTC	CASSTGTNYGYTF
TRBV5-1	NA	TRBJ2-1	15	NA	TGCGCCAGCAGCTTGTTGTCCGGGACCTACAATGAGCAGTTCTTC	CASSLLSGTYNEQFF
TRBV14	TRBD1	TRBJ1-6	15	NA	TGTGCCAGCAGCCTGCGGACAGGGGAAAATTCACCCCTCCACTTT	CASSLRTGENSPLHF
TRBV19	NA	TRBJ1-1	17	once	TGTGCCAGTAGTCCGAAGGTCCGTACCGGGTTGGACACTGAAGCTTTCTTT	CASSPKVRTGLDTEAFF
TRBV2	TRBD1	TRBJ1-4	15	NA	TGTGCCAGCAGCGTCAAAGGGACAGCGGATGAAAAACTGTTTTTT	CASSVKGTADEKLFF
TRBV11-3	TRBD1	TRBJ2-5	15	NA	TGTGCCAGCAGCTCTGGGACAGGGGTTGGGGAGACCCAGTACTTC	CASSSGTGVGETQYF
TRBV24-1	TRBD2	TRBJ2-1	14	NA	TGTGCCACCAGTGTGACGGGAGGCGGCAATGAGCAGTTCTTC	CATSVTGGGNEQFF
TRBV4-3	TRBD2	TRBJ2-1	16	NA	TGCGCCAGCAGCCAAAATAGCGGGAGGGCCTACAATGAGCAGTTCTTC	CASSQNSGRAYNEQFF
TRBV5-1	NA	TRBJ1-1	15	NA	TGCGCCAGCAGCTCCTCGGAGCAGCCCTACACTGAAGCTTTCTTT	CASSSSEQPYTEAFF
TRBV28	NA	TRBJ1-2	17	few	TGTGCCAGCAGTTTAGAGAGGAGGAAGGGAGCTAACTATGGCTACACCTTC	CASSLERRKGANYGYTF
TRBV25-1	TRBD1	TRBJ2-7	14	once	TGTGCCAGCAGTTATGGGACAGGGGTCGCCGAGCAGTACTTC	CASSYGTGVAEQYF
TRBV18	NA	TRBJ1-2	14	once	TGTGCCAGCTCACCACCACCGTCCGGGTATGGCTACACCTTC	CASSPPPSGYGYTF